This TCR beta chain derives from a study of yellow fever vaccine responses in identical twins. Remarks on this clonotype: Its cognate antigen is unknown.

In TCRdb, the RT-PCR reads were re-called with MiXCR into one record per CDR3 protein. Of around 7,700 distinct CDR3 sequences listed, about 82% are singletons. Study-wide points: Twins reportedly had a vaccine T cell response that seemed partly convergent, partly personalized.

CDR1 and CDR2 from the germline V gene are SGHRS and YFSETQ. Trimming left V 5 bases short and J 6 bases short, with 18 bases between. The CDR3 spans 15 residues. The source of this sequence is a woman aged 18-29 years who received the yellow fever vaccine. The starting material was T cells from blood (PBMCs), unsorted or a sorted subset (not recorded which), obtained before or after yellow fever vaccination (not recorded which). V is TRBV5-1 and J is TRBJ2-1; D unclear. The CDR3 is CASRPQQSKGNEQFF. The CDR3 DNA sequence: TGCGCCAGCAGACCTCAGCAAAGCAAGGGCAATGAGCAGTTCTTC.